These 8 T cell receptor beta chains share one sample of origin, sequenced in a study of a mutant IDH1 vaccine in newly diagnosed glioma. Clones were sequenced by immunoSEQ multiplex PCR, and TCRdb holds only the in-frame ones, with some missing. The sample has fewer than 35,000 clones, 88% seen once. For these TCRs, the target antigens are not known. The time point denotes: week 23, last vaccination. Every vaccination contained 300 ug of the mutant IDH1 20-mer peptide and was paired with topical imiquimod. Source: PBMCs, taken from a glioma patient whose treatment included an IDH1 peptide vaccine. The receptor set was obtained from a man aged 35-49 years with glioma.

J is TRBJ2-7 and V is TRBV7-9, with TRBD1 identical over 8 bases. V gave up 3 bases and J gave up 6 bases; unmatched junction bases: 4. This CDR3 has 13 amino acids. CDR1 and CDR2 (germline): SEHNR, FQNEAQ (reference sequence). The CDR3 sequence: CASSLGTGGEQYF. CDR3 nucleotide sequence: TGTGCCAGCAGCTTGGGGACAGGTGGCGAGCAGTACTTC.

The rearrangement joins TRBV5-1 to TRBJ1-1; D uncertain. Per germline, CDR1 SGHRS and CDR2 YFSETQ. This CDR3 spans 13 amino acids. Trimming removed 7 bases from V and 3 bases from J, with 13 bases in between. This CDR3 reads CASARRGDTEAFF. CDR3 nucleotide sequence: TGCGCCAGCGCTAGAAGAGGAGACACTGAAGCTTTCTTT.

The J gene is TRBJ1-2, the V gene TRBV5-1; 10 bases fit TRBD1. The CDR3 is 14 residues long. Trimming removed 0 bases from V and 8 bases from J; junction bases left unmatched: 4. The germline gives CDR1 SGHRS, CDR2 YFSETQ. CDR3 nucleotide sequence: TGCGCCAGCAGCTTGGGACAGGGGGCGCGGGGCTACACCTTC. It yields the protein CASSLGQGARGYTF.

J is TRBJ1-1 and V is TRBV7-2; 9 positions agree with TRBD1. Per the germline V gene, CDR1 is SGHTA and CDR2 is FQGNSA. J lost 0 bases, V lost 1 base, and 3 bases had no gene match. The length of the CDR3 is 16 residues. CDR3 bases: TGTGCCAGCAGCTTAGACAGGGGGCTTGTGAACACTGAAGCTTTCTTT. Protein product: CASSLDRGLVNTEAFF.

The rearrangement links TRBV7-2 to TRBJ1-3, with D hard to call. V lost 0 bases, J lost 2 bases, and 5 bases lay in between. This CDR3 is built from 14 residues. Germline V gene sequence: CDR1 SGHTA, CDR2 FQGNSA. The CDR3 sequence: CASSLAGTGNTIYF. The DNA for the CDR3 is TGTGCCAGCAGCTTAGCAGGGACTGGAAACACCATATATTTT.

The DNA of the CDR3 is TGTGCCAGCAGTGGGCAGGGAGGCACCTTC. Amino acids: CASSGQGGTF. This chain uses TRBV6-1 with TRBJ1-2; D may be TRBD1 (5 bases). Trimming removed 4 bases from V and 13 bases from J, with 10 bases in between. Germline V gene data show CDR1 as MNHNS and CDR2 as SASEGT. This CDR3 spans 10 amino acids.

CDR3 protein: CASSQGTGRAGELFF. CDR3 coding DNA: TGTGCCAGCAGCCAAGGGACAGGGAGAGCCGGGGAGCTGTTTTTT. This chain uses TRBV7-9 with TRBJ2-2; the match to TRBD1 covers 9 bases. CDR1 SEHNR and CDR2 FQNEAQ come from the germline V gene (reference sequence). V shed 5 bases and J 6 bases; nucleotides not matched to a gene: 7. The CDR3 sequence is 15 residues long.

V is TRBV5-1 and J is TRBJ2-5; D possibly uses TRBD1 or TRBD2 (5 bases each). Germline assignment: CDR1 SGHRS and CDR2 YFSETQ. The CDR3 is made up of 13 amino acids. Trimming left V 5 bases short and J 0 bases short, with 8 bases between. The CDR3, as DNA: TGCGCCAGCAGACAGGACTACCAAGAGACCCAGTACTTC. The encoded protein is CASRQDYQETQYF.